Listed here are 5 T cell receptor beta chains from one sample, sequenced in a study of cytomegalovirus exposure and HLA in healthy donors. The method was immunoSEQ multiplex PCR; TCRdb's version includes in-frame clones alone and lacks a portion of them. The table has about 360,000 clones, 86% seen once. The sample comprised PBMCs. All receptors derive from a woman aged 18-35 years in good health and CMV-seronegative.

The chain recombines TRBV7-9 with TRBJ2-7, with TRBD2 as a possible D gene (5 bases). Germline lookup yields CDR1 SEHNR and CDR2 FQNEAQ (reference sequence). The CDR3 extends over 12 amino acids. Between the trimmed V and J ends, which lost 1 base and 7 bases, there was a span of 8 bases. CDR3 bases: TGTGCCAGCAGCTTAGTTCCGGGGGAGCAGTACTTC. Translated: CASSLVPGEQYF.

V is TRBV19 and J is TRBJ2-7, with 7 bases lining up with TRBD2. The CDR3 is 14 residues long. V was clipped by 3 bases and J by 6 bases; unmatched bases: 8. The germline V gene has CDR1 LNHDA and CDR2 SQIVND (reference sequence). Here the CDR3 reads CASSMVGLGLEQYF. The CDR3 nucleotides read TGTGCCAGTAGTATGGTAGGACTAGGTCTCGAGCAGTACTTC.

V and J are TRBV7-2 and TRBJ2-7, with a tentative D call TRBD1 (5 bases). Trimming removed 1 base at V and 6 bases at J, with 13 bases between. The CDR3 consists of 14 residues. CDR1 and CDR2 (germline): SGHTA, FQGNSA. CDR3 loop: CASSLGQGLVEQYF. In nucleotides, the CDR3 is TGTGCCAGCAGCTTAGGGCAGGGCCTAGTCGAGCAGTACTTC.

This clone was seen just once. The chain is built from TRBV4-1 and TRBJ2-1; D might be TRBD1 (5 bases). Germline lookup yields CDR1 MGHRA and CDR2 YSYEKL. The length of the CDR3 is 15 residues. The V end lost 4 bases, the J end lost 0 bases, and 10 bases lay between the germline ends. CDR3 sequence: CASSRLGPSYNEQFF. DNA for the CDR3: TGCGCCAGCAGCCGGTTGGGGCCCTCCTACAATGAGCAGTTCTTC.

This clone was counted once. The V and J genes are TRBV30 and TRBJ1-2, with a weak D call TRBD1 (5 bases). This CDR3 is 13 amino acids long. From germline, CDR1 is GTSNPN and CDR2 SVGIG (reference sequence). Trimming removed 4 bases from V and 0 bases from J, with 9 bases in between. CDR3 bases: TGTGCCTGGACAGGGATTACTAACTATGGCTACACCTTC. Its translation is CAWTGITNYGYTF.